These 14 T cell receptor beta chains came from one sample sequenced in a study of T-cell reconstitution after alpha-beta-depleted transplantation in children. Construction of the TCRbeta library involved unique molecular identifiers. TCRdb used MiXCR to reprocess the PCR reads, holding one entry per CDR3 protein. The sample consists of around 94,000 distinct CDR3 sequences, approximately 8% of them appearing once. Sequencing was performed on PBMCs, taken before TCRalphabeta/CD19-depleted stem cell transplant. The receptors here all came from a boy aged 2 to 9 with acute lymphoblastic leukemia, due to receive a stem cell transplant.

The CDR3 region is CASSPKQGAGDTQYF. CDR3 DNA: TGTGCCAGCTCACCCAAACAGGGGGCGGGAGATACGCAGTATTTT. The gene calls are TRBV18 and TRBJ2-3, with TRBD1 identical over 9 bases. Losses at the gene ends were 3 bases for V and 5 bases for J; bases not matched to a gene: 6. Looked up from germline, CDR1 is KGHSH and CDR2 is LQKENI. The CDR3 totals 15 residues.

This clonotype was seen at least ten times. J is TRBJ2-1 and V is TRBV4-1; D is unclear. Looked up from germline, CDR1 is MGHRA and CDR2 is YSYEKL. The CDR3 has 11 amino acids. Trimming removed 1 base from V and 7 bases from J, with 2 bases in between. The CDR3 is CASSQVNEQFF. CDR3 nucleotides: TGCGCCAGCAGCCAAGTAAATGAGCAGTTCTTC.

Only a few counts were recorded for this clonotype. V is TRBV12-3 or TRBV12-4 and J is TRBJ1-3, with 12 bases lining up with TRBD1. The CDR3 has 17 amino acids. J was trimmed by 3 bases and V by 9 bases; bases with no gene match: 12. CDR3 region: CASEGDRGRKDGNTIYF. Here the CDR3 DNA reads TGTGCCAGTGAGGGGGACAGGGGGCGAAAGGATGGAAACACCATATATTTT.

This clonotype was counted only a few times. This chain links TRBV4-1 with TRBJ2-7; either TRBD1 or TRBD2 may supply D (6 bases each). Germline V gives CDR1 MGHRA, CDR2 YSYEKL. The CDR3 is made up of 21 amino acids. Trimming cost V 3 bases and J 0 bases, with 30 bases left between them. CDR3 DNA: TGCGCCAGCAGCCAGGGGGCGGGGATTCTCCCACCCGGACCCAGCTCCTACGAGCAGTACTTC. It is translated as CASSQGAGILPPGPSSYEQYF.

In its sample, this clonotype was seen a few times. This rearrangement joins TRBV6-2 or TRBV6-3 to TRBJ1-1; tentatively, D is TRBD1 (5 bases). Trimming took off 5 bases at V and 4 bases at J, with 17 bases between the two ends. This CDR3 is 15 amino acids long. Germline CDR1 and CDR2: MNHEY and SVGEGT. The CDR3 DNA sequence: TGTGCCAGCAGTCCGTTTCTCGGGGGGGGCACTGAAGCTTTCTTT. Translated, it gives CASSPFLGGGTEAFF.

This clonotype occurred a few times. The chain employs TRBV5-6 and TRBJ2-7; D uncertain. Germline V lookup: CDR1 SGHDT, CDR2 YYEEEE. This CDR3 spans 15 amino acids. V lost 0 bases to trimming and J lost 4 bases, with 14 bases between them. CDR3 residues: CASSLGQVNPYEQYF. In DNA form, the CDR3 reads TGTGCCAGCAGCTTGGGGCAGGTGAATCCTTACGAGCAGTACTTC. Together with reference TRBV5-6 and TRBJ2-7, the CDR3 gives the full variable domain: DAGVTQSPTHLIKTRGQQVTLRCSPKSGHDTVSWYQQALGQGPQFIFQYYEEEERQRGNFPDRFSGHQFPNYSSELNVNALLLGDSALYLCASSLGQVNPYEQYFGPGTRLTVT.

The CDR3 sequence is CASSPQGQGGGYTF. CDR3 in DNA: TGTGCCAGCAGCCCGCAGGGACAGGGGGGTGGCTACACCTTC. The chain links TRBV9 to TRBJ1-2; 11 bases are a match to TRBD1. The V gene end was trimmed by 4 bases and the J gene end by 7 bases; junction bases not matched to a gene: 6. The CDR3 is made up of 14 amino acids. CDR1 and CDR2 (germline): SGDLS, YYNGEE.

There are many counts of this clonotype. The V call is TRBV24-1, the J call TRBJ1-1; D is unclear. The CDR3 consists of 14 residues. Trimming removed 6 bases from V and 0 bases from J, with 10 bases in between. Germline V CDR1 and CDR2: KGHDR, SFDVKD. Written as DNA, the CDR3 is TGTGCCACCAGTCAGCCAGACATGAACACTGAAGCTTTCTTT. It translates to CATSQPDMNTEAFF.

The chain recombines TRBV7-2 with TRBJ1-2, with TRBD1 as a possible D gene (6 bases). The CDR3 is 16 residues long. V lost 0 bases to trimming and J lost 6 bases, with 17 bases between them. Looked up from germline, CDR1 is SGHTA and CDR2 is FQGNSA. The CDR3 nucleotides are TGTGCCAGCAGCTTAGCCTCCGGACAGAGAGTAGATGGCTACACCTTC. Its translation is CASSLASGQRVDGYTF.

This clonotype appeared a few times. The rearrangement uses TRBV10-3 and TRBJ2-3, with 11 bases matching TRBD2. The J segment lost 0 bases and the V segment lost 2 bases, leaving 16 bases of the junction unmatched. CDR3 length: 21 amino acids. The germline CDR1 and CDR2 sequences are ENHRY and SYGVKD. CDR3 DNA: TGTGCCATCAGTGAGCCGGTCGGCCTAGCGGGGGGCCTGAGTAGCACAGATACGCAGTATTTT. Encoded protein: CAISEPVGLAGGLSSTDTQYF.

V and J are TRBV12-3 or TRBV12-4 and TRBJ2-7, with TRBD1 as a possible D gene (6 bases). This CDR3 is 15 amino acids long. Trimming removed 6 bases from V and 3 bases from J, with 18 bases in between. Here the CDR3 reads CASSLSQGMVYEQYF. In DNA, the CDR3 is TGTGCCAGCAGCCTCTCACAGGGAATGGTCTACGAGCAGTACTTC.

The sample holds many counts of this clonotype. The chain has TRBV5-6 and TRBJ2-3; D is unresolved. CDR1 is SGHDT, CDR2 YYEEEE, per germline. The CDR3 sequence is 14 residues long. V shed 2 bases and J shed 6 bases, with 13 bases lying between them. The CDR3 DNA follows: TGTGCCAGCAGCTTACGACACCCTGAGGATACGCAGTATTTT. Protein product: CASSLRHPEDTQYF.

V gene TRBV7-2 combines with J gene TRBJ2-7, with 10 bases matching TRBD2. Germline lookup yields CDR1 SGHTA and CDR2 FQGNSA. This CDR3 has 17 residues. V lost 1 base to trimming and J lost 0 bases; unmatched junction nucleotides: 6. CDR3 protein: CASSLGALAGGSYEQYF. CDR3 nucleotides: TGTGCCAGCAGCTTAGGGGCTTTAGCGGGGGGCTCCTACGAGCAGTACTTC. The whole variable domain, filled in from reference TRBV7-2 and TRBJ2-7, reads GAGVSQSPSNKVTEKGKDVELRCDPISGHTALYWYRQSLGQGLEFLIYFQGNSAPDKSGLPSDRFSAERTGGSVSTLTIQRTQQEDSAVYLCASSLGALAGGSYEQYFGPGTRLTVT.

In this sample, this clonotype turned up many times. This sequence joins TRBV28 and TRBJ2-5, with 9 positions matching TRBD1. With V trimmed by 10 bases and J by 7 bases, 10 bases remained unmatched. Germline CDR1 is MDHEN and CDR2 is SYDVKM. This CDR3 has 13 residues. The CDR3 here is CAISPVDRGTQYF. DNA of the CDR3: TGTGCCATCTCCCCGGTGGACAGGGGGACCCAGTACTTC.